These 11 T cell receptor beta chains were sequenced from one sample in a study of cytotoxic CD8 clonotypes in ibrutinib-treated CLL. TCRdb keeps only in-frame clones here, not all; method: immunoSEQ multiplex PCR. The sample lists 300,000 to 350,000 clones; 80% were seen once. The specimen was PBMCs, collected before ibrutinib treatment. These TCRs come from a human donor with chronic lymphocytic leukemia.

This sequence joins TRBV10-3 and TRBJ2-3, with a tentative D call TRBD2 (6 bases). Germline V gene data show CDR1 as ENHRY and CDR2 as SYGVKD. Trimming took off 7 bases at V and 6 bases at J, with 11 bases between the two ends. This CDR3 comprises 12 residues. The CDR3 sequence: CAIMGGPDTQYF. CDR3 sequence (DNA): TGTGCCATCATGGGAGGCCCGGATACGCAGTATTTT.

This sequence joins TRBV19 and TRBJ2-7; 9 bases line up with TRBD2. The germline gives CDR1 LNHDA, CDR2 SQIVND (reference sequence). V trimming: 5 bases; J trimming: 2 bases; junction bases outside the gene matches: 7. The CDR3 length is 15 residues. This CDR3 is CASSLGGRAAYEQYF. The CDR3 DNA follows: TGTGCCAGTAGTTTGGGCGGGAGGGCCGCCTACGAGCAGTACTTC.

CDR3 amino acids: CASSPRRPGGADTQYF. The CDR3 nucleotides read TGTGCCAGCAGCCCCCGTAGGCCAGGGGGCGCAGATACGCAGTATTTT. The chain joins TRBV11-2 to TRBJ2-3, with 8 bases matching TRBD1. This CDR3 comprises 16 residues. In germline, CDR1 is SGHAT, CDR2 FQNNGV. J was trimmed by 4 bases and V by 5 bases; bases with no gene match: 11.

The gene calls are TRBV7-9 and TRBJ2-7; TRBD2 matches at 9 bases. This CDR3 region has 17 residues. Germline V gene sequence: CDR1 SEHNR, CDR2 FQNEAQ (reference sequence). The V gene end was trimmed by 6 bases and the J gene end by 4 bases; junction bases not matched to a gene: 16. The DNA for the CDR3 is TGTGCCAGCAGTGACTCACCTCCGGGACTAGCTTGGTACGAGCAGTACTTC. This gives the protein CASSDSPPGLAWYEQYF.

The J gene is TRBJ2-3, the V gene TRBV7-9; D call uncertain. Germline V gene data show CDR1 as SEHNR and CDR2 as FQNEAQ (reference sequence). V dropped 4 bases and J dropped 2 bases, with 16 bases sitting between them. The CDR3 totals 16 residues. In nucleotides, the CDR3 is TGTGCCAGCAGCTCTAGAACCTCACTAAACACAGATACGCAGTATTTT. It is translated as CASSSRTSLNTDTQYF.

This clone was picked up a small number of times. The rearrangement joins TRBV28 to TRBJ2-1; D not resolved. CDR3 length equals 12 residues. Germline lookup yields CDR1 MDHEN and CDR2 SYDVKM. Trimming shortened V by 1 base and J by 7 bases, and 5 bases separated the two germline ends. The CDR3, as DNA: TGTGCCAGCAGTTTATTTCGGAATGAGCAGTTCTTC. Residues: CASSLFRNEQFF.

The chain is built from TRBV4-1 and TRBJ1-1; 7 bases are shared with TRBD1. This CDR3 has 15 residues. Germline CDR1 MGHRA, CDR2 YSYEKL. The ends lost 0 bases at V and 3 bases at J; junction bases unmatched: 4. CDR3 bases: TGCGCCAGCAGCCAAGATGCGGACAGGTACACTGAAGCTTTCTTT. Translation: CASSQDADRYTEAFF.

This sequence joins TRBV6-6 and TRBJ2-7; D could derive from TRBD1 or TRBD2 (5 bases each). V was trimmed by 4 bases and J by 4 bases, leaving 17 bases between them. The CDR3 contains 15 residues. CDR1 MNHNY and CDR2 SVGAGI come from the germline V gene (reference sequence). The CDR3 DNA sequence: TGTGCCAGCAGTTCTCTATTGGGGCGCGGGTACGAGCAGTACTTC. This encodes CASSSLLGRGYEQYF.

J is TRBJ1-3 and V is TRBV27, with D uncertain. There are 14 residues in the CDR3. Germline CDR1 reads MNHEY; CDR2 reads SMNVEV (reference sequence). V lost 3 bases, J lost 0 bases, and 6 bases lay in between. The CDR3 DNA reads TGTGCCAGCAGTTTTCGCAGCTCTGGAAACACCATATATTTT. Protein: CASSFRSSGNTIYF.

This chain uses TRBV6-5 with TRBJ2-3; tentative D call: TRBD1 (5 bases). This CDR3 contains 13 residues. Trimming took off 6 bases at V and 0 bases at J, with 7 bases between the two ends. The germline CDR1 and CDR2 sequences are MNHEY and SVGAGI. The DNA of the CDR3 is TGTGCCAGCAGCAGGGCTAGCACAGATACGCAGTATTTT. Residues: CASSRASTDTQYF.

This clone turned up a few times. J is TRBJ1-2 and V is TRBV5-1, with TRBD1 as a possible D gene (5 bases). Germline V CDR1 and CDR2: SGHRS, YFSETQ. The length of the CDR3 is 16 residues. The ends were cut back, 0 bases at V and 4 bases at J, with 16 bases in the middle. This chain's CDR3 is CASSLVPGHALYGYTF. In DNA form, the CDR3 reads TGCGCCAGCAGCTTGGTCCCAGGACACGCACTCTATGGCTACACCTTC.